The 32 T cell receptor beta chains below come from one sample, sequenced in a study of CD8 T cells in ankylosing spondylitis. TCRdb ran MiXCR on the 5' RACE reads and lists one entry per CDR3 protein. The table lists a few hundred thousand distinct CDR3 sequences, about a fifth of them singletons, with 3.5% in the top ten. Sequences were obtained from blood, either unsorted or a sorted T cell fraction (not recorded which). All receptors come from a female donor with ankylosing spondylitis or in good health (not recorded which).

This clonotype was counted a few times. This chain joins TRBV10-3 and TRBJ2-3, with 7 bases identical to TRBD2. The J segment lost 5 bases and the V segment lost 4 bases, leaving 9 bases of the junction unmatched. Germline-derived CDR1 and CDR2 are ENHRY and SYGVKD. The CDR3 sequence is 15 residues long. The CDR3 coding sequence is TGTGCCATCAGTGGGGGGGGAGGTCGGCAAGATACGCAGTATTTT. As protein: CAISGGGGRQDTQYF.

This chain joins TRBV5-5 and TRBJ2-2; the match to TRBD1 covers 7 bases. This CDR3 comprises 16 residues. Trimming cost V 5 bases and J 0 bases; bases outside gene matches: 7. Germline assignment: CDR1 SGHKS and CDR2 YYEKEE (reference sequence). The CDR3 DNA reads as TGTGCCAGCAGAACTTCCGGGACAGCGAACACCGGGGAGCTGTTTTTT. Amino acids: CASRTSGTANTGELFF.

CDR3 in amino acids: CASSVLAGIDYEQYF. The CDR3 region has the DNA TGTGCCAGCAGTGTCCTTGCGGGAATAGACTACGAGCAGTACTTC. The chain uses TRBV6-1 and TRBJ2-7, with D tentatively TRBD2 (6 bases). Trimming left V 4 bases short and J 3 bases short, with 16 bases between. Per germline, CDR1 MNHNS and CDR2 SASEGT. This CDR3 is 15 amino acids long.

The CDR3: CASSQGQVYETQYF. CDR3 coding DNA: TGTGCCAGCAGCCAAGGACAGGTTTATGAGACCCAGTACTTC. The J gene is TRBJ2-5, the V gene TRBV7-9; 7 positions agree with TRBD1. Per the germline V gene, CDR1 is SEHNR and CDR2 is FQNEAQ (reference sequence). The CDR3 is made up of 14 amino acids. Germline trimming cut 5 bases from V and 5 bases from J; bases unmatched to any gene: 8.

Only a few counts were recorded for this clonotype. The chain joins TRBV6-1 to TRBJ2-7; D is possibly TRBD1 (5 bases). This CDR3 is 14 amino acids long. Germline V CDR1 and CDR2: MNHNS, SASEGT. Trimming removed 6 bases at V and 7 bases at J, with 19 bases between. CDR3 amino acids: CASSRTPPLGEQYF. CDR3 nucleotide sequence: TGTGCCAGCAGCCGGACACCACCCCTGGGGGAGCAGTACTTC.

This clonotype has a handful of counts. This chain joins TRBV20-1 and TRBJ2-3; D ambiguous. The CDR3 extends over 13 amino acids. The germline CDR1 and CDR2 sequences are DFQATT and SNEGSKA (reference sequence). V was shortened by 0 bases and J by 2 bases, with 6 bases between the two germline ends. CDR3 nucleotide sequence: TGCAGTGCTAGAGACCCTTACACAGATACGCAGTATTTT. Its protein is CSARDPYTDTQYF.

The DNA for the CDR3 is TGCGCCAGCAGCTTGGCTCTCGGACAGGGGAGCACAGATACGCAGTATTTT. Translated: CASSLALGQGSTDTQYF. This rearrangement joins TRBV5-1 to TRBJ2-3; 9 bases agree with TRBD1. The germline V gene encodes CDR1 SGHRS and CDR2 YFSETQ. This CDR3 region has 17 residues. The V segment lost 0 bases and the J segment 0 bases; nucleotides outside the gene matches: 5.

The chain is built from TRBV7-3 and TRBJ2-6; perhaps TRBD2 as D (6 bases). The CDR3 runs to 16 residues. Trimming pared 0 bases from V and 2 bases from J, leaving 8 bases between. The germline V gene encodes CDR1 SGHTA and CDR2 FQGTGA. As DNA, the CDR3 is TGTGCCAGCAGCTTAACGGGGGGAACTGGGGCCAACGTCCTGACTTTC. Its protein product is CASSLTGGTGANVLTF.

As DNA, the CDR3 is TGTGCCAGCAGCCCCCGGAGGGGAAGTGAAAAACTGTTTTTT. Encoded protein: CASSPRRGSEKLFF. This chain links TRBV6-1 with TRBJ1-4; D is perhaps TRBD1 (5 bases). CDR1 and CDR2 (germline): MNHNS, SASEGT. The length of the CDR3 is 14 residues. V was pared by 6 bases and J by 7 bases, with 15 bases between.

J is TRBJ1-2 and V is TRBV6-5; 9 nucleotides agree with TRBD1. The CDR3 is 15 amino acids. Losses at the gene ends were 4 bases for V and 4 bases for J; bases not matched to a gene: 7. CDR1 MNHEY and CDR2 SVGAGI come from the germline V gene. CDR3 coding DNA: TGTGCCAGCAGTTCGGTCGGACAGGGGATCTATGGCTACACCTTC. Amino acid sequence: CASSSVGQGIYGYTF.

The chain couples TRBV15 to TRBJ2-7; D is perhaps TRBD2 (6 bases). With 1 base removed from V and 5 bases from J, the gap between germline ends came to 12 bases. The CDR3 runs to 14 residues. Germline-derived CDR1 and CDR2 are LNHNV and YYDKDF (reference sequence). CDR3 sequence: CATSRGGRFNEQYF. CDR3 in DNA: TGTGCCACCAGCAGAGGTGGGAGGTTCAACGAGCAGTACTTC.

CDR3 loop: CSANPKFYTGELFF. The CDR3 DNA follows: TGCAGTGCTAACCCCAAATTCTATACAGGGGAATTGTTCTTC. The V gene is TRBV20-1, the J gene TRBJ2-1, with TRBD1 matching 7 bases. This CDR3 comprises 14 residues. Germline CDR1 is DFQATT and CDR2 is SNEGSKA (reference sequence). V shed 4 bases and J 15 bases; nucleotides not matched to a gene: 18.

This clonotype was recorded a few times. The genes are TRBV7-2 and TRBJ2-7; weak D call: TRBD2 (6 bases). CDR3 size: 14 residues. Germline-derived CDR1 and CDR2 are SGHTA and FQGNSA. V dropped 3 bases and J dropped 3 bases, with 12 bases sitting between them. CDR3 protein: CASSFRLGSYEQYF. The CDR3 DNA is TGTGCCAGCAGCTTCCGACTAGGGAGCTACGAGCAGTACTTC.

The table lists this clonotype with a few counts. The chain carries TRBV15 and TRBJ1-1; 8 nucleotides agree with TRBD1. Trimming cost V 3 bases and J 3 bases; bases outside gene matches: 12. CDR1 is LNHNV, CDR2 YYDKDF, per germline (reference sequence). The CDR3 has 17 residues. CDR3 amino acids: CATSRGDTGGEDTEAFF. CDR3 sequence (DNA): TGTGCCACCAGCAGGGGAGATACAGGGGGAGAGGACACTGAAGCTTTCTTT.

This clonotype came up a few times. The chain employs TRBV28 and TRBJ1-4; D is possibly TRBD1 (6 bases). The CDR3 covers 14 residues. Germline V gene sequence: CDR1 MDHEN, CDR2 SYDVKM. Trimming took off 7 bases at V and 8 bases at J, with 17 bases between the two ends. The CDR3 protein is CASISSGAVEKLFF. CDR3 in DNA: TGTGCCAGCATTTCGTCAGGGGCGGTGGAAAAACTGTTTTTT.

This clonotype has only a few counts. The rearrangement links TRBV6-5 to TRBJ2-1; perhaps D is TRBD1 or TRBD2 (6 bases each). In germline, CDR1 is MNHEY, CDR2 SVGAGI. CDR3 size: 12 residues. The V end lost 5 bases, the J end lost 14 bases, and 16 bases lay between the germline ends. The CDR3 DNA follows: TGTGCCAGCAGTCGAGGGGGGCGGGACAAGTTCTTC. It encodes CASSRGGRDKFF.

A few counts support this clonotype. The gene calls are TRBV6-5 and TRBJ2-5; D possibly corresponds to TRBD2 (5 bases). The V gene's germline CDR1 is MNHEY and CDR2 SVGAGI. The V end was cut by 2 bases, the J end by 5 bases, with 15 bases between. This CDR3 comprises 15 residues. In DNA form, the CDR3 reads TGTGCCAGCAGTTACGGTATAGACCCGGGGGAGACCCAGTACTTC. Its translation is CASSYGIDPGETQYF.

This chain links TRBV4-3 with TRBJ2-7; 9 positions match TRBD1. The length of the CDR3 is 15 residues. After removal of 5 bases from V and 10 bases from J, the junction contained 15 bases not matched to a gene. CDR1 and CDR2 (germline): LGHNA, YSLEER. CDR3 nucleotide sequence: TGCGCCAGCAGCAGGGAGACCGGGACAGGGTCAACTCAGTACTTC. Protein product: CASSRETGTGSTQYF.

This clonotype showed up just a few times. The J gene is TRBJ1-6, the V gene TRBV7-2; 8 bases fit TRBD1. The V and J ends lost 1 base and 10 bases, in that order; junction bases with no gene match: 6. This CDR3 contains 15 residues. Germline values: CDR1 SGHTA, CDR2 FQGNSA. The CDR3 sequence: CASSLEDRVGSPLHF. CDR3 nucleotide sequence: TGTGCCAGCAGCTTAGAGGACAGGGTAGGGTCACCCCTCCACTTT.

This clonotype was counted many times. This chain connects TRBV6-6 to TRBJ2-4; D unresolved. Looked up from germline, CDR1 is MNHNY and CDR2 is SVGAGI (reference sequence). Trimming pared 5 bases from V and 4 bases from J, leaving 6 bases between. The CDR3 sequence is 12 residues long. The DNA for the CDR3 is TGTGCCAGCAGTAGACCTAAAAACATTCAGTACTTC. It codes for CASSRPKNIQYF.

This clonotype was picked up a small number of times. This rearrangement joins TRBV9 to TRBJ1-1; the match to TRBD1 covers 7 bases. CDR1 and CDR2 (germline): SGDLS, YYNGEE. V shed 0 bases and J 4 bases; nucleotides not matched to a gene: 3. The CDR3 runs to 14 residues. The CDR3: CASSVEGGRTEAFF. The CDR3 nucleotides are TGTGCCAGCAGCGTAGAAGGGGGCCGCACTGAAGCTTTCTTT.

The chain is built from TRBV11-2 and TRBJ2-1; 9 bases map to TRBD2. J was trimmed by 8 bases and V by 4 bases; bases with no gene match: 9. The CDR3 consists of 15 residues. Germline CDR1 SGHAT, CDR2 FQNNGV. The CDR3 spells CASSSYSGRMDEQFF. DNA for the CDR3: TGTGCCAGCAGCTCCTACAGCGGGAGGATGGATGAGCAGTTCTTC.

CDR3: CASRYSESTDTQYF. The CDR3, as DNA: TGTGCCAGTAGGTACAGCGAGAGCACAGATACGCAGTATTTT. This chain connects TRBV19 to TRBJ2-3; D call uncertain. Germline CDR1 is LNHDA and CDR2 is SQIVND (reference sequence). The CDR3 is 14 amino acids. Trimming cost V 6 bases and J 0 bases, with 10 bases left between them.

This clonotype has more than one count but fewer than ten. This rearrangement joins TRBV4-3 to TRBJ1-1; no clear D. The CDR3 consists of 14 residues. V lost 0 bases to trimming and J lost 7 bases, with 12 bases between them. Germline CDR1 and CDR2: LGHNA and YSLEER. The CDR3 sequence: CASSQDGRRVEAFF. The CDR3 region has the DNA TGCGCCAGCAGCCAAGATGGCCGACGGGTTGAAGCTTTCTTT.

This clonotype has only a few counts. At one end, the junction sequence differs from germline, possibly due to a read error. The chain links TRBV24-1 to TRBJ2-1; TRBD1 matches 7 bases. This CDR3 is 14 amino acids long. Germline CDR1 KGHDR, CDR2 SFDVKD. CDR3 in DNA: TGTGCCACCAGTGAAAGTTTCACAGGGGCCTACCAGGTCTTC. Protein product: CATSESFTGAYQVF.

This clonotype has at least ten counts. This sequence joins TRBV7-9 and TRBJ2-5; no clear D gene. The CDR3 runs to 14 residues. Germline V gene lookup returns CDR1 SEHNR and CDR2 FQNEAQ (reference sequence). Trimming left V 3 bases short and J 0 bases short, with 8 bases between. CDR3 nucleotides: TGTGCCAGCAGCTTCACCCGGGACCAAGAGACCCAGTACTTC. It translates to CASSFTRDQETQYF.

V usage is TRBV5-1 and J usage is TRBJ2-7, with D maybe TRBD1 (5 bases). The germline V gene has CDR1 SGHRS and CDR2 YFSETQ. CDR3 length: 15 residues. Trimming stripped 0 bases from V and 0 bases from J, with 10 bases between. CDR3 sequence (DNA): TGCGCCAGCAGCTTGGCCGGCAGGGCCTCCTACGAGCAGTACTTC. It specifies CASSLAGRASYEQYF.

This clonotype was observed a few times. This chain connects TRBV14 to TRBJ1-6; D may be TRBD1 (5 bases). Germline-derived CDR1 and CDR2 are SGHDN and FVKESK. Trimming removed 1 base at V and 8 bases at J, with 15 bases between. The CDR3 runs 16 residues. CDR3 protein: CASSQVGEEFHSPLHF. CDR3 DNA: TGTGCCAGCAGCCAAGTAGGGGAGGAGTTCCATTCACCCCTCCACTTT.

There are a few counts of this clonotype. This sequence joins TRBV6-1 and TRBJ1-4, with TRBD1 matching 7 bases. The CDR3 runs 14 residues. Looked up from germline, CDR1 is MNHNS and CDR2 is SASEGT. Losses at the gene ends were 7 bases for V and 8 bases for J; bases not matched to a gene: 10. The CDR3 region has the DNA TGTGCCAGCAAACTGACAGGGAAGAGAGAAAAACTGTTTTTT. Translation gives CASKLTGKREKLFF.

This clonotype has more than one count but fewer than ten. V usage is TRBV7-7 and J usage is TRBJ2-1; no clear D. Trimming cost V 5 bases and J 6 bases, with 20 bases left between them. From germline, CDR1 is SSHAT and CDR2 FNYEAQ (reference sequence). The CDR3 contains 16 residues. CDR3 DNA: TGTGCCAGCAGCCGAACAGCTACCGTAGCTACCAATGAGCAGTTCTTC. This encodes CASSRTATVATNEQFF.

This clonotype was observed a few times. As DNA, the CDR3 is TGCAGTGCTCCCTTTATCAACACTGAAGCTTTCTTT. As protein: CSAPFINTEAFF. The chain joins TRBV20-1 to TRBJ1-1; D unresolved. The V end lost 5 bases, the J end lost 2 bases, and 9 bases lay between the germline ends. The CDR3 runs to 12 residues. Germline values: CDR1 DFQATT, CDR2 SNEGSKA (reference sequence).

This clonotype was picked up a small number of times. The chain uses TRBV20-1 and TRBJ2-3; 11 bases fit TRBD1. The V and J ends lost 3 bases and 4 bases, in that order; junction bases with no gene match: 3. The CDR3 sequence is 14 residues long. Germline assignment: CDR1 DFQATT and CDR2 SNEGSKA (reference sequence). The CDR3 DNA follows: TGCAGTGCTAGGGACAGGGGGCCTGCAGATACGCAGTATTTT. This encodes CSARDRGPADTQYF.